A selection of T cell receptor beta chains follows, all from one sample in a study of beta chain features in type 1 diabetes. Here immunoSEQ multiplex PCR was the method, and the copy in TCRdb shows in-frame clones only, minus some. The data hold under 300,000 clones, with approximately 14% observed a single time. The sequenced material came from naive CD4+ T cells from blood. These receptors were taken from a man aged 30 to 39 with type 1 diabetes. Each CDR3 is given with its conserved first and last residue. Only part of the rows carry a size: once, few, many, or a class if the clone is expanded.

>TRBJ1-5|few|TRBV7-2
CASSLVAPDQPQHF
>TRBJ1-1|few|TRBV30
CAWSLEDGTEAFF
>TRBJ1-2|few|TRBV7-2
CASSLSSGTGDGYTF
>TRBJ2-7|few|TRBV7-8
CASSLAGQPYEQYF
>TRBJ2-1|few|TRBV4-1
CASSQGGFSGGIYNEQFF
>TRBJ2-5|few|TRBV18
CASSSGLQETQYF
>TRBJ2-7|.|TRBV6-5
CASSPWTSSYEQYF
>TRBJ1-6|few|TRBV19
CASKFTRQEADSPLHF
>TRBJ2-7|few|TRBV5-6
CASSRGNEQYF
>TRBJ2-3|.|TRBV7-8
CASSFTRDTQYF
>TRBJ2-2|.|TRBV5-1
CASSLLEANTGELFF
>TRBJ2-7|few|TRBV28
CASSPPGTGNKYF
>TRBJ1-4|.|TRBV5-6
CASTRQFNEKLFF
>TRBJ2-1|few|TRBV7-2
CASSLVASVSYNEQFF
>TRBJ2-1|few|TRBV5-4
CASSHSGAYSYNEQFF
>TRBJ2-1|few|TRBV7-8
CASSLSGSPYNEQFF
>TRBJ1-1|few|TRBV30
CAWSPPRGEYTEAFF
>TRBJ2-2|.|TRBV6-4
CASSDIADTGELFF
>TRBJ1-1|.|TRBV30
CAWEPPDRGTEAFF
>TRBJ2-7|.|TRBV5-1
CASSLVGTNYEQYF
>TRBJ2-3|few|TRBV7-9
CASSLHRGLLTDTQYF
>TRBJ2-5|.|TRBV5-1
CASSLGQGKTQETQYF
>TRBJ1-2|few|TRBV7-2
CASSFQGAGDYGYTF
>TRBJ2-7|.|TRBV6-6
CASMRHLSYEQYF
>TRBJ2-7|few|TRBV7-9
CASSLVSSGTSYEQYF
>TRBJ2-1|.|TRBV19
CATAILGVEQFF
>TRBJ1-1|few|TRBV6-5
CASSYTEGVGAFF